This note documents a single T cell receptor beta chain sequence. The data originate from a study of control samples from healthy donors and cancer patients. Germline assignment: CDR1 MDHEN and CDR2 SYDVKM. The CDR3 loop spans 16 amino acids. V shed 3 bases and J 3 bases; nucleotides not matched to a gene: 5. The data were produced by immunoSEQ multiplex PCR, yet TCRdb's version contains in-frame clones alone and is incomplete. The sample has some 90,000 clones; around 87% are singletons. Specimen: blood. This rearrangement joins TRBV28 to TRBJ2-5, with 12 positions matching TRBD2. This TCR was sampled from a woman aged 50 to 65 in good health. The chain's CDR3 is CASSFGLAGFEETQYF. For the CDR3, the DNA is TGTGCCAGCAGTTTTGGACTAGCGGGATTCGAAGAGACCCAGTACTTC. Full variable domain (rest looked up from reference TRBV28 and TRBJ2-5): DVKVTQSSRYLVKRTGEKVFLECVQDMDHENMFWYRQDPGLGLRLIYFSYDVKMKEKGDIPEGYSVSREKKERFSLILESASTNQTSMYLCASSFGLAGFEETQYFGPGTRLLVL.